Following are 10 T cell receptor beta chains from one sample sequenced in a study of T cell changes during pregnancy in multiple sclerosis. Libraries were prepared by immunoSEQ multiplex PCR; TCRdb keeps only in-frame clonotypes and omits some of them. This sample has over 45,000 clones, with about 90% found just once. The sequenced sample was peripheral blood, obtained in the first trimester of pregnancy. The receptors shown here come from a female donor with multiple sclerosis, enrolled in a pregnancy study.

The chain carries TRBV7-2 and TRBJ1-5, with 7 bases aligning to TRBD1. The CDR3 runs 16 residues. CDR1 SGHTA and CDR2 FQGNSA come from the germline V gene. J gave up 7 bases and V 0 bases, and 9 bases lay outside the gene matches. CDR3 in DNA: TGTGCCAGCAGCTTAGCAGACAGGGTTGAATCCCAGCCCCAGCATTTT. Encoded protein: CASSLADRVESQPQHF.

The chain uses TRBV6-1 and TRBJ1-1; perhaps TRBD1 as D (6 bases). V gave up 2 bases and J gave up 4 bases, with 14 bases separating them. The CDR3 runs 15 residues. Per the germline V gene, CDR1 is MNHNS and CDR2 is SASEGT. CDR3 residues: CASSELGGGGTEAFF. CDR3 coding DNA: TGTGCCAGCAGTGAATTAGGGGGGGGAGGCACTGAAGCTTTCTTT.

The gene calls are TRBV11-2 and TRBJ2-1; 9 nucleotides agree with TRBD2. CDR3 length: 19 amino acids. With 1 base clipped from V and 0 bases from J, the junction kept 10 bases outside the gene matches. CDR1 and CDR2 from the germline V gene are SGHAT and FQNNGV. The CDR3 loop reads CASSLGGLAGPRSYNEQFF. Here the CDR3 DNA reads TGTGCCAGCAGCTTAGGAGGGCTAGCGGGGCCGCGCTCCTACAATGAGCAGTTCTTC.

J is TRBJ1-5 and V is TRBV7-3; weak D call: TRBD1 (5 bases). V dropped 4 bases and J dropped 3 bases, with 13 bases sitting between them. The germline V gene has CDR1 SGHTA and CDR2 FQGTGA. CDR3 length: 15 amino acids. The CDR3 is CASSSTGRVNQPQHF. The CDR3, as DNA: TGTGCCAGCAGCTCAACGGGCAGGGTCAATCAGCCCCAGCATTTT.

The V gene is TRBV5-1, the J gene TRBJ1-1, with D unresolved. Trimming removed 3 bases at V and 0 bases at J, with 9 bases between. The CDR3 sequence is 14 residues long. Germline lookup yields CDR1 SGHRS and CDR2 YFSETQ. CDR3 sequence (DNA): TGCGCCAGCAGCTCCCTTCCCGTGAACACTGAAGCTTTCTTT. Translation: CASSSLPVNTEAFF.

The chain carries TRBV5-1 and TRBJ2-1; possible D gene TRBD1, 6 bases. The CDR3 consists of 16 residues. Germline V gene lookup returns CDR1 SGHRS and CDR2 YFSETQ. Deletions cut 0 bases from V and 3 bases from J, with 13 bases between. The CDR3, as DNA: TGCGCCAGCAGCTTGGGAAGGGGGATCGTCTACAATGAGCAGTTCTTC. The encoded protein is CASSLGRGIVYNEQFF.

In this sample, this clone turned up once. The chain employs TRBV11-3 and TRBJ2-1; TRBD2 is a possible D gene (6 bases). The germline V gene encodes CDR1 SGHNT and CDR2 YENEEA. CDR3 length: 15 amino acids. V dropped 0 bases and J dropped 4 bases, with 10 bases sitting between them. The CDR3: CASSLEDGGYNEQFF. The CDR3 nucleotides read TGTGCCAGCAGCTTAGAGGACGGGGGTTACAATGAGCAGTTCTTC.

The chain has TRBV2 and TRBJ1-3; the D is unclear. The CDR3 length is 17 residues. Trimming stripped 6 bases from V and 4 bases from J, with 22 bases between. Germline CDR1 SNHLY, CDR2 FYNNEI. CDR3 sequence reads: CASSQVGLSPAGNTIYF. Here the CDR3 DNA reads TGTGCCAGCAGCCAGGTCGGCCTATCCCCGGCAGGAAACACCATATATTTT.

V usage is TRBV11-2 and J usage is TRBJ2-2, with D possibly being TRBD2 (5 bases). The germline V and J ends were trimmed by 2 bases and 3 bases, with 10 bases remaining between them. The germline gives CDR1 SGHAT, CDR2 FQNNGV. The CDR3 sequence is 15 residues long. CDR3 sequence reads: CASSLRGRDTGELFF. CDR3 DNA sequence: TGTGCCAGCAGCTTACGTGGGCGGGACACCGGGGAGCTGTTTTTT.

For the CDR3, the DNA is TGTGCCAGCAAGGAGACAGAGGCTAATGAAAAACTGTTTTTT. This sequence encodes CASKETEANEKLFF. This chain connects TRBV6-1 to TRBJ1-4, with D maybe TRBD1 (5 bases). Germline loops: CDR1 MNHNS, CDR2 SASEGT. This CDR3 spans 14 amino acids. V gave up 7 bases and J gave up 3 bases, with 12 bases separating them.